This T cell receptor (beta chain) was recovered during a study of T cell responses to AZD1222 COVID-19 vaccine. The study's findings and limits: Spike-wide coverage was observed for vaccine-associated CD4 TCRs, with dominant responses at 160-218 and 743-854. Among AZD1222 vaccinees, only 5 or 6 were seropositive at baseline.

This clone showed up just once. What it binds is not known. Produced via immunoSEQ multiplex PCR; TCRdb's table is partial and in-frame only. The sample consists of about 200,000 clones, about 94% of them appearing once. V dropped 4 bases and J dropped 6 bases, with 7 bases sitting between them. The CDR3 is made up of 12 amino acids. In germline, CDR1 is MNHEY, CDR2 SVGEGT. The genes are TRBV6-2 or TRBV6-3 and TRBJ1-5; D unresolved. Sequences were derived from peripheral blood, sampled 28 days after the second AZD1222 dose. This clonotype was sampled from an adult who received the AZD1222 COVID-19 vaccine. The CDR3 region is CASSFSPQPQHF. The CDR3 DNA follows: TGTGCCAGCAGTTTCTCCCCTCAGCCCCAGCATTTT.